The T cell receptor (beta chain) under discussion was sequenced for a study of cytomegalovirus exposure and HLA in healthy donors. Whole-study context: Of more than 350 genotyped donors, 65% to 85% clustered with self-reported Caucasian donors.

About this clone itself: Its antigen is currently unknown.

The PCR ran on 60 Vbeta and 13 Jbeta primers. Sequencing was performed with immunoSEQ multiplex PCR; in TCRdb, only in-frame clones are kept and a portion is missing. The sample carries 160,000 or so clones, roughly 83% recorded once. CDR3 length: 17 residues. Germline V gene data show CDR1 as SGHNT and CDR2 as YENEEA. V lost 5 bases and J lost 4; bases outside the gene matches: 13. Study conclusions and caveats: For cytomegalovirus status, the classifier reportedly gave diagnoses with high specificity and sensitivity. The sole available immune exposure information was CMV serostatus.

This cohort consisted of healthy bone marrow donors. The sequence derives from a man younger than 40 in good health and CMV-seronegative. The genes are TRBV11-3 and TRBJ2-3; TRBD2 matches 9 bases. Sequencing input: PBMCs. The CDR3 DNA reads TGTGCCAGCAGCCCCGCCGAGTTGGCGGGGGGGGCAGATACGCAGTATTTT. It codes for CASSPAELAGGADTQYF.